The sample holds many counts of the clone carrying this T cell receptor (beta chain). This CDR3 contains 12 residues. Germline V gives CDR1 MDHEN, CDR2 SYDVKM. Trimming cost V 6 bases and J 7 bases; bases outside gene matches: 3. The sample comes from a study of T cells after yellow fever vaccination. TCRdb analysed the 5' RACE reads with MiXCR anew, one entry per CDR3 protein. Among some 220,000 distinct CDR3 sequences, under 3.5% were seen once, and the ten largest hold 3.2%. This chain connects TRBV28 to TRBJ2-1; 7 nucleotides agree with TRBD1. The receptor was derived from a man between 18 and 29 years old who received the YFV17D yellow fever vaccine. The input for sequencing was CD4+ T cells sorted from PBMCs, taken 10 days after the yellow fever booster vaccination. As DNA, the CDR3 is TGTGCCAGCAGGGCACAGGGGAATGAGCAGTTCTTC. Translation: CASRAQGNEQFF.